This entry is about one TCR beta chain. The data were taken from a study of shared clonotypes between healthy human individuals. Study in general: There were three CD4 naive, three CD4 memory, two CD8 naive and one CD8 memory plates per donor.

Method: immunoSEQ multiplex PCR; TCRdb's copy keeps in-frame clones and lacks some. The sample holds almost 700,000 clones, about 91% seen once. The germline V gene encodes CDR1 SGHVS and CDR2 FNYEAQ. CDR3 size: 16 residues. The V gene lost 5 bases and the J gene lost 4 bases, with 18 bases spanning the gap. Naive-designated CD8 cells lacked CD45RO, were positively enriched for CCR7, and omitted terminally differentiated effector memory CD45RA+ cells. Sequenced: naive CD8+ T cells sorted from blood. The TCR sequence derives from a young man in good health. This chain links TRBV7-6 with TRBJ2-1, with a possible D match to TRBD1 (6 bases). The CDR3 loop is CASSETPGHNYNEQFF. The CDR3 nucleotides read TGTGCCAGCAGCGAGACCCCGGGACACAATTACAATGAGCAGTTCTTC.